The rows below give T cell receptor beta chains drawn from one sample of a study of T-cell reconstitution after alpha-beta-depleted transplantation in children. TCRdb ran MiXCR on the PCR reads and lists one entry per CDR3 protein. The table lists hundreds of thousands of distinct CDR3 sequences, roughly 15% of them singletons. The specimen comprised PBMCs from the stem cell graft donor, sampled from the stem cell graft. These receptors were taken from a human donor who donated a stem cell graft to a child with acute myeloid leukemia. The CDR3 runs from the conserved cysteine through the conserved F or W. A D gene is named only where the DNA matches it firmly. The size field is filled for only some rows; it gives once, few, many or a size class.

>TRBD1|many|TRBV20-1|TRBJ1-2
TGCAGCTGGGACAGCGACTATGGCTACACCTTC
CSWDSDYGYTF
>TRBD1|NA|TRBV12-3/TRBV12-4|TRBJ2-3
TGTGCCAGCAGTTTGGGGACAGGGTGGTCAGATACGCAGTATTTT
CASSLGTGWSDTQYF
>NA|few|TRBV7-2|TRBJ2-1
TGTGCCAGCAGCCGACAGAATGAGCAGTTCTTC
CASSRQNEQFF
>NA|many|TRBV6-5|TRBJ2-3
TGTGCCAGCAGTTATGAGGTCGGGCGAAAAGATACGCAGTATTTT
CASSYEVGRKDTQYF
>TRBD2|few|TRBV7-2|TRBJ2-1
TGTGCCAGCAGCCCGCCCGGGGGGAGTGAGCAGTTCTTC
CASSPPGGSEQFF
>TRBD1|NA|TRBV27|TRBJ2-7
TGTGCCAGCAGCCGGACAGGGGAAGGCTACGAGCAGTACTTC
CASSRTGEGYEQYF
>TRBD1|NA|TRBV28|TRBJ2-2
TGTGCCAGCAGTCGGGGTCGGACAGGGGCCGGGGAGCTGTTTTTT
CASSRGRTGAGELFF
>NA|NA|TRBV25-1|TRBJ2-5
TGTGCCAGCAGTGAATATTCGGGGTACAACCAAGAGACCCAGTACTTC
CASSEYSGYNQETQYF
>NA|many|TRBV12-3/TRBV12-4|TRBJ2-7
TGTGCCAGCAGCCAGAGGCTGGTGTACGAGCAGTACTTC
CASSQRLVYEQYF
>TRBD2|NA|TRBV25-1|TRBJ2-1
TGTGCCAGCAGCCCCAGGGATCGGGGGGGCCCCCACAATGAGCAGTTCTTC
CASSPRDRGGPHNEQFF
>NA|few|TRBV20-1|TRBJ1-4
TGCAGTGCTAGTTCCGGGGGGGTACCTAATGAAAAACTGTTTTTT
CSASSGGVPNEKLFF
>NA|NA|TRBV9|TRBJ1-6
TGTGCCAGCAGCGATCGTGGACAGTCTAAGGCTTCACCCCTCCACTTT
CASSDRGQSKASPLHF
>NA|NA|TRBV28|TRBJ2-3
TGTGCCAGTGGGACTTTGAGGGCAGATACGCAGTATTTT
CASGTLRADTQYF
>TRBD1|many|TRBV12-3/TRBV12-4|TRBJ1-5
TGTGCCAGCAGCCAGGGGGCAGTTAGCAATCAGCCCCAGCATTTT
CASSQGAVSNQPQHF
>TRBD1|NA|TRBV9|TRBJ1-2
TGTGCCAGCAGCGTAGCGAGGACAGGGGAAGGCTACACCTTC
CASSVARTGEGYTF
>NA|NA|TRBV9|TRBJ2-7
TGTGCCAGCAGCGTAGCTGAGGGTCAGACCTACGAGCAGTACTTC
CASSVAEGQTYEQYF
>NA|many|TRBV6-4|TRBJ1-4
TGTGCCAGCAGTGATGCGGAGGCGCAGGGAAAACTGTTTTTT
CASSDAEAQGKLFF
>TRBD1|NA|TRBV4-2|TRBJ2-3
TGTGCCAGCAGCCAACCCCCGACAGGGGATAATAGGGATACGCAGTATTTT
CASSQPPTGDNRDTQYF
>TRBD1|NA|TRBV5-1|TRBJ1-4
TGCGCCAGCAGCTTCCAGGGGGCAGGTGAAAAACTGTTTTTT
CASSFQGAGEKLFF
>TRBD2|NA|TRBV25-1|TRBJ2-1
TGTGCCAGCAGTGCAAACCCCGGGACTAGCGGGGGGGCCTACAATGAGCAGTTCTTC
CASSANPGTSGGAYNEQFF
>NA|many|TRBV6-4|TRBJ1-1
TGTGCCAGCAGGCTTGACAGTTTTAACACTGAAGCTTTCTTT
CASRLDSFNTEAFF
>TRBD1|many|TRBV10-3|TRBJ2-7
TGTGCCATCAGCGACAGGGGCCCCTACGAGCAGTACTTC
CAISDRGPYEQYF
>NA|NA|TRBV14|TRBJ2-6
TGTGCCAGCAGCCAAGAGGTACCGCAGGTTCGTGCCAACGTCCTGACTTTC
CASSQEVPQVRANVLTF
>NA|NA|TRBV20-1|TRBJ2-1
TGCAGTGCTATCTCTTGGGGGCTTGGCAATGAGCAGTTCTTC
CSAISWGLGNEQFF
>NA|many|TRBV6-1|TRBJ1-1
TGTGCCAGCAGCCCCAGGGAGAAGACTGAAGCTTTCTTT
CASSPREKTEAFF
>NA|many|TRBV20-1|TRBJ1-2
TGCAGTGCTAGATGGGGGGCGATAAGTGGCTACACCTTC
CSARWGAISGYTF
>NA|NA|TRBV7-9|TRBJ1-2
TGTGCCAGCAGCTTAGCGGACAGTCAGAAAAATGGCTACACCTTC
CASSLADSQKNGYTF
>NA|many|TRBV12-3/TRBV12-4|TRBJ2-2
TGTGCCACCCCTGTCTCCGCCGGGGAGCTGTTTTTT
CATPVSAGELFF
>NA|NA|TRBV24-1|TRBJ1-2
TGTGCCACCAGTGATCCCGGCTATGGCTACACCTTC
CATSDPGYGYTF
>NA|NA|TRBV20-1|TRBJ2-1
TGCAGTGCTAGGGGGCAGCTCAGCATCAATGAGCAGTTCTTC
CSARGQLSINEQFF
>NA|NA|TRBV5-1|TRBJ2-7
TGCGCCAGCAGCTTGAGTCAGGCCCTGGGGGAGCAGTACTTC
CASSLSQALGEQYF
>NA|few|TRBV24-1|TRBJ2-6
TGTGCCACCAGTGATTTCGGGCAGGAAGGCGCCTCTGGGGCCAACGTCCTGACTTTC
CATSDFGQEGASGANVLTF
>NA|many|TRBV9|TRBJ1-2
TGTGCCAGCACCGGCGAGAACTATGGCTACACCTTC
CASTGENYGYTF